Listed here are 8 T cell receptor beta chains from one sample, sequenced in a study of T cells after yellow fever vaccination (dated by TCRdb to between 2019 and 2020). Explained via the paper, the treatment or condition label denotes: live attenuated yellow fever vaccine strain. Library preparation used 5' RACE. The sequencing machine was an Illumina NovaSeq 6000. TCRdb passed the public sequencing reads through fastp at Q25 and MiXCR, retaining productive beta sequences. Identical CDR3 protein sequences are pooled into one entry, listed with their most common genes and DNA. The sample table records about 42 distinct CDR3 sequences. Sequences were derived from CD4+ T cells sorted from PBMCs, sampled 15 days after the yellow fever booster vaccination. These receptor sequences come from a man younger than 35 who received the YFV17D yellow fever vaccine.

Points on this clonotype: This beta chain appears as a stray read in a library generated for alpha chains; its size is not informative. The V and J genes are TRBV4-3 and TRBJ2-7, with TRBD2 matching 16 bases. CDR3 length equals 19 residues. Per germline, CDR1 LGHNA and CDR2 YSLEER. The trim removed 4 bases at V and 0 bases at J, leaving 9 bases unmatched. CDR3 amino acids: CASSLRPGLAGGDSYEQYF. For the CDR3, the DNA is TGCGCCAGCAGCCTTAGACCGGGACTAGCGGGGGGGGACTCCTACGAGCAGTACTTC.

About this clonotype: Because this beta chain is a stray read in a library intended to capture alpha chains, its abundance should not be given much weight. V and J are TRBV5-1 and TRBJ2-3, with 9 bases identical to TRBD1. The CDR3 spans 14 residues. Germline CDR1 reads SGHRS; CDR2 reads YFSETQ. V trimming: 3 bases; J trimming: 5 bases; junction bases outside the gene matches: 4. DNA of the CDR3: TGCGCCAGCAGCTGGGACAGGGTCGAAGATACGCAGTATTTT. It specifies CASSWDRVEDTQYF.

Note on this clonotype: This beta chain is off target for a library built for alpha chains, so its abundance means little. The chain links TRBV25-1 to TRBJ1-4; D may be TRBD1 (5 bases). The V end lost 3 bases, the J end lost 8 bases, and 19 bases lay between the germline ends. The CDR3 is 16 amino acids. Looked up from germline, CDR1 is MGHDK and CDR2 is SYGVNS. CDR3 loop: CASSEGSWRGSEKLFF. CDR3 sequence (DNA): TGTGCCAGCAGTGAGGGAAGTTGGAGGGGCTCCGAAAAACTGTTTTTT.

About this clonotype: This beta chain is off target for a library built for alpha chains, so its abundance means little. The CDR3 loop is CASSHWGSASTDTQYF. CDR3 DNA sequence: TGTGCCAGCAGCCATTGGGGTAGCGCAAGCACAGATACGCAGTATTTT. This chain joins TRBV27 and TRBJ2-3, with a weak D call TRBD2 (5 bases). Germline V lookup: CDR1 MNHEY, CDR2 SMNVEV (reference sequence). The CDR3 runs 16 residues. V lost 6 bases and J lost 0, with 16 bases in between.

About this clonotype: Since the library was made to target alpha chains, this beta chain is a stray read and its abundance is not meaningful. DNA of the CDR3: TGCACCAGCAGCCCAGACCTCTACATGAATTATGGAGGAAGCCAAGGAAATCTCATCTTT. It specifies CTSSPDLYMNYGGSQGNLIF. The chain links TRBV1 to TRBJ1-1. TRBV1 is listed as a pseudogene. The CDR3 totals 20 residues.

This clonotype was recorded only once. This beta chain came through as a stray read in a library set up for alpha chains, and its size says little. This chain links TRBV7-2 with TRBJ2-5, with D perhaps TRBD2 (7 bases). The CDR3 is 17 residues long. Germline loops: CDR1 SGHTA, CDR2 FQGNSA. Trimming took off 5 bases at V and 0 bases at J, with 19 bases between the two ends. The CDR3 sequence: CASSPRGGGGYQETQYF. As DNA, the CDR3 is TGTGCCAGCAGCCCGCGCGGGGGAGGGGGGTACCAAGAGACCCAGTACTTC.

On this clonotype itself: This beta chain is an off-target read within a library intended for alpha chains, so its frequency means little. The chain employs TRBV7-2 and TRBJ2-5, with 8 bases aligning to TRBD2. CDR3 length equals 14 residues. The V and J ends lost 4 bases and 4 bases, in that order; junction bases with no gene match: 5. CDR1 is SGHTA and CDR2 is FQGNSA in the germline V gene. For the CDR3, the DNA is TGTGCCAGCAGCTCCGGGGGGGCCCCAGAGACCCAGTACTTC. It is translated as CASSSGGAPETQYF.

In regard to this clonotype: This beta chain was picked up by a library intended for alpha chains and is off target, so its count carries little meaning. The CDR3 nucleotides are TGTGCCAGCAGTGGGGGACCCCAAGAGACCCAGTACTTC. Amino acid sequence: CASSGGPQETQYF. The V call is TRBV7-3, the J call TRBJ2-5; TRBD1 or TRBD2 may be the D gene (5 bases each). Germline V gene lookup returns CDR1 SGHTA and CDR2 FQGTGA. V lost 6 bases, J lost 1 base, and 9 bases lay in between. The CDR3 loop spans 13 amino acids.